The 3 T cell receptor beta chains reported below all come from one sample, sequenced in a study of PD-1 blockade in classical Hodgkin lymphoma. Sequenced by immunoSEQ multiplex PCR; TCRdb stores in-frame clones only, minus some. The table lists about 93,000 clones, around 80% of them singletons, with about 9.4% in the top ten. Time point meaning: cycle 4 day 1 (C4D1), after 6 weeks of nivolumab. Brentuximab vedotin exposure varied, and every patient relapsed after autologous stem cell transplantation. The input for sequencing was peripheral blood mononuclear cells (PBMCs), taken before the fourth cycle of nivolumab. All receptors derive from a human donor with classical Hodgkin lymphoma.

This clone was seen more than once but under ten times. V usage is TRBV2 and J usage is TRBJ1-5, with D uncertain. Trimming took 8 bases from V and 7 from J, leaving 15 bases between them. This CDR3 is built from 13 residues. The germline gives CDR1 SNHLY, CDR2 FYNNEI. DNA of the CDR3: TGTGCCAGCGAGGAGGGAAGCGGCCAGCCCCAGCATTTT. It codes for CASEEGSGQPQHF.

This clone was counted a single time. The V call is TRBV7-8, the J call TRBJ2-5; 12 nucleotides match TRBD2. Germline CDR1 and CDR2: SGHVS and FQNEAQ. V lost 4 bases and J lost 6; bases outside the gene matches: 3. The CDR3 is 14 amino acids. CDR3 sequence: CASSSSGRVQTQYF. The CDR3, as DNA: TGTGCCAGCAGCTCTAGCGGGAGGGTGCAGACCCAGTACTTC. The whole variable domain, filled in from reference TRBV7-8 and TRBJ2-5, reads GAGVSQSPRYKVAKRGQDVALRCDPISGHVSLFWYQQALGQGPEFLTYFQNEAQLDKSGLPSDRFFAERPEGSVSTLKIQRTQQEDSAVYLCASSSSGRVQTQYFGPGTRLLVL.

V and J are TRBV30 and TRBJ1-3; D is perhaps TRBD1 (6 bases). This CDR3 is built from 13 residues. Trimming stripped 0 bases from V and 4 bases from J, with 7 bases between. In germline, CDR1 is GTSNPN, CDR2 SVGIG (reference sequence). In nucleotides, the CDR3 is TGTGCCTGGAGTGTAACAGGGGGAAACACCATATATTTT. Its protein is CAWSVTGGNTIYF.